Listed here are 3 T cell receptor beta chains from one sample, sequenced in a study of naive and memory T cell subsets. Points from the study as a whole: A few larger clonotypes appeared in naive repertoires, especially CD8, possibly memory cells re-expressing CD45RA.

Both TRBC1 and TRBC2 were covered by a beta constant-region primer of two equimolar oligonucleotides. The ligated cDNA underwent four PCR rounds using SP2 and nested alpha and beta constant-region primers. A single record per CDR3 protein comes from TCRdb applying MiXCR to the UMI-ligation and nested PCR reads. The sample holds around 83,000 distinct CDR3 sequences, around 10% seen once. No antigen has been identified for these receptors. Material for sequencing was naive CD4+ T cells from blood. The origin of the receptors is a human donor in good health.

The V gene is TRBV6-5, the J gene TRBJ2-7; 9 bases are a match to TRBD2. Germline assignment: CDR1 MNHEY and CDR2 SVGAGI. The ends lost 2 bases at V and 6 bases at J; junction bases unmatched: 8. This CDR3 region has 15 residues. This chain's CDR3 is CASSYRASGISEQYF. The CDR3 bases are TGTGCCAGCAGTTACAGGGCTAGCGGGATCTCCGAGCAGTACTTC.

The V and J genes are TRBV6-2 or TRBV6-3 and TRBJ2-7, with 8 bases fitting TRBD1. This CDR3 contains 17 residues. Germline V gene lookup returns CDR1 MNHEY and CDR2 SVGEGT. J lost 2 bases, V lost 0 bases, and 9 bases had no gene match. The CDR3: CASSYSTLGQDPYEQYF. The CDR3 bases are TGTGCCAGCAGTTACTCTACCCTGGGACAGGACCCCTACGAGCAGTACTTC.

In its sample, this clonotype was seen many times. This chain links TRBV4-3 with TRBJ2-7, with D perhaps being TRBD1 or TRBD2 (5 bases each). CDR1 and CDR2 from the germline V gene are LGHNA and YSLEER. The V gene lost 3 bases and the J gene lost 7 bases, with 13 bases spanning the gap. CDR3 length: 13 amino acids. Here the CDR3 reads CASSQAPGGEQYF. The CDR3 bases are TGCGCCAGCAGCCAGGCCCCTGGGGGAGAGCAGTACTTC.